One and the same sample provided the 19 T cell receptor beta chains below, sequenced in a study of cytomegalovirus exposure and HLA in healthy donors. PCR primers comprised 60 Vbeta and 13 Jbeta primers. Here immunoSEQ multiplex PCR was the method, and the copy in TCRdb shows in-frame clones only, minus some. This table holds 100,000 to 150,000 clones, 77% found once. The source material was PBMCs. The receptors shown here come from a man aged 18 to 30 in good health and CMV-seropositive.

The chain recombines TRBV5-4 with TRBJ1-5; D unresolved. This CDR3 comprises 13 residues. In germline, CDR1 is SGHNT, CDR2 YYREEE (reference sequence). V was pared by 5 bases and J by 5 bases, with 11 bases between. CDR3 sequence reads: CASSMGGDQPQHF. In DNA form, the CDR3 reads TGTGCCAGCAGTATGGGCGGGGATCAGCCCCAGCATTTT.

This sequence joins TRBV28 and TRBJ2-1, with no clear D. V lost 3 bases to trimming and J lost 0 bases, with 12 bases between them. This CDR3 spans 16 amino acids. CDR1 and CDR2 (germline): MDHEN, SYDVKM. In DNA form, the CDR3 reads TGTGCCAGCAGTTTGGAGCCGCGGAGCTCCTACAATGAGCAGTTCTTC. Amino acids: CASSLEPRSSYNEQFF.

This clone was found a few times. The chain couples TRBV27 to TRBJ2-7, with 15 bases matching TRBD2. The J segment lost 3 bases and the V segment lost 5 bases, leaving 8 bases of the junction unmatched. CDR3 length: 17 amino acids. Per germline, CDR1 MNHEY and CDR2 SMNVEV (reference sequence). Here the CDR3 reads CASSGTSGGTGVYEQYF. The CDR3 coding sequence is TGTGCCAGCAGTGGGACTAGCGGGGGGACGGGGGTCTACGAGCAGTACTTC.

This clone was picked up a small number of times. The CDR3 DNA is TGTGCCAGCAGCCAAGATGGCGGAAGGAGCTCTTGGTTCTATGGCTACACCTTC. The encoded protein is CASSQDGGRSSWFYGYTF. J is TRBJ1-2 and V is TRBV14; D not resolved. Germline V gene lookup returns CDR1 SGHDN and CDR2 FVKESK. Trimming removed 0 bases from V and 4 bases from J, with 21 bases in between. The CDR3 consists of 18 residues.

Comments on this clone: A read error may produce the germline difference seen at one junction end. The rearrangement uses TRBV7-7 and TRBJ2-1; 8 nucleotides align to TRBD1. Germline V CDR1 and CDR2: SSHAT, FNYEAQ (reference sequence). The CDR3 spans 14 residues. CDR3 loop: CASSSRTGPGEQFF. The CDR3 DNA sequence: TGTGCTAGCAGCTCGCGGACAGGGCCGGGCGAGCAGTTCTTC.

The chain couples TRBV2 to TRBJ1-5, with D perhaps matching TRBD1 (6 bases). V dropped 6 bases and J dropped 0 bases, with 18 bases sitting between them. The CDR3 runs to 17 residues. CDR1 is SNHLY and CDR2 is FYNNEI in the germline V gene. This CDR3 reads CASSHPGAGASNQPQHF. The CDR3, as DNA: TGTGCCAGCAGCCACCCTGGGGCAGGGGCTAGCAATCAGCCCCAGCATTTT.

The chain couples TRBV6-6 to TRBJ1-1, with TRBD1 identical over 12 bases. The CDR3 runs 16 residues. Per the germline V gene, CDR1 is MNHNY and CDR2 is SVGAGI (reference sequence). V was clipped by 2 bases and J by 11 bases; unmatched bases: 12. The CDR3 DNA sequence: TGTGCCAGCAGTTACGCACCGGGACAGGGGGCTTTGGAGGCTTTCTTT. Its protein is CASSYAPGQGALEAFF.

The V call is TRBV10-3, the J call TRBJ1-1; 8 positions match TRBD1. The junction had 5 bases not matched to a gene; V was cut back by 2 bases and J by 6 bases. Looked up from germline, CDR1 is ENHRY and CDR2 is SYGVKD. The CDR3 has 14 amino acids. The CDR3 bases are TGTGCCATCAGTGAGGCAGGGGGCCCTTCTGAAGCTTTCTTT. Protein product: CAISEAGGPSEAFF.

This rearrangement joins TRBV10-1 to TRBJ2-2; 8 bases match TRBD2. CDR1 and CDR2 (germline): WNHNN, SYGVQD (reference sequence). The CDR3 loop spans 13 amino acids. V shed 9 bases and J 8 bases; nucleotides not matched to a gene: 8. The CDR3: CARPREVGGELFF. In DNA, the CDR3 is TGCGCCAGGCCGCGGGAGGTGGGTGGGGAGCTGTTTTTT.

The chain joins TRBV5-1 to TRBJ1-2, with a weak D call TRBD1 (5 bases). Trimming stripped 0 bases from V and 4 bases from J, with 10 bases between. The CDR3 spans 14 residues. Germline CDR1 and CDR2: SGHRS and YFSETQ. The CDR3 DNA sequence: TGCGCCAGCAGCTTGGAGGGGCATGGCTATGGCTACACCTTC. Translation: CASSLEGHGYGYTF.

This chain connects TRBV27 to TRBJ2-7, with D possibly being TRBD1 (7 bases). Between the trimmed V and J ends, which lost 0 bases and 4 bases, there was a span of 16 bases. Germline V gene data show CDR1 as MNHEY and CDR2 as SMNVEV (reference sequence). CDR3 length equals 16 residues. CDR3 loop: CASSLSGQGGPYEQYF. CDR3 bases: TGTGCCAGCAGTTTATCAGGGCAGGGGGGCCCTTACGAGCAGTACTTC.

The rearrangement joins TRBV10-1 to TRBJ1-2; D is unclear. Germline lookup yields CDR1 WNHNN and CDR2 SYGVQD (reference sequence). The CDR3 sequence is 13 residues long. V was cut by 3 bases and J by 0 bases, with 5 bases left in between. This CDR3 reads CASSENTNYGYTF. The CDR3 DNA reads TGCGCCAGCAGTGAAAACACTAACTATGGCTACACCTTC.

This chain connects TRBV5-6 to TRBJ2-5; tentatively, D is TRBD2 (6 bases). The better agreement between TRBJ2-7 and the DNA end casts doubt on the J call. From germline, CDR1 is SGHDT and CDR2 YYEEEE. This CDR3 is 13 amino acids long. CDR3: CASSWGDSYEQYF. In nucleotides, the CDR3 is TGTGCCAGCAGCTGGGGGGACTCCTACGAGCAGTACTTC.

The CDR3 nucleotides are TGTGCCAGCAGTGAATGGGGACAGGGGTCAGATACGCAGTATTTT. It codes for CASSEWGQGSDTQYF. The chain employs TRBV25-1 and TRBJ2-3; the match to TRBD1 covers 10 bases. The J segment lost 4 bases and the V segment lost 1 base, leaving 2 bases of the junction unmatched. The CDR3 runs 15 residues. Germline loops: CDR1 MGHDK, CDR2 SYGVNS.

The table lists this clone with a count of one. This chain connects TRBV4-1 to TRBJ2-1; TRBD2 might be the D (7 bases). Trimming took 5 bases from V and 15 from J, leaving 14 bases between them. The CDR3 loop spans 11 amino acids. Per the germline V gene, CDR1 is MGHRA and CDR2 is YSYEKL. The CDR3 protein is CASSGGGRRFF. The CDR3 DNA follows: TGCGCCAGCAGCGGGGGGGGGCGGCGGTTCTTC.

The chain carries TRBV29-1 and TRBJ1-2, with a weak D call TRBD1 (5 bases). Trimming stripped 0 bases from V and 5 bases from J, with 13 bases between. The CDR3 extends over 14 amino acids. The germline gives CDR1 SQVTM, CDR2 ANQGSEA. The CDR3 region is CSVEDLVGGYGYTF. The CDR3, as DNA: TGCAGCGTTGAAGATCTGGTCGGGGGGTATGGCTACACCTTC.

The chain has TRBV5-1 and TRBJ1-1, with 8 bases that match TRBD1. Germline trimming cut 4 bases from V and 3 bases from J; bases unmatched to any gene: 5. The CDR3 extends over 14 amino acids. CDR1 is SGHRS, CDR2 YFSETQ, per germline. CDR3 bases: TGCGCCAGCAGCACCGGACAGGGACACACTGAAGCTTTCTTT. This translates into CASSTGQGHTEAFF.

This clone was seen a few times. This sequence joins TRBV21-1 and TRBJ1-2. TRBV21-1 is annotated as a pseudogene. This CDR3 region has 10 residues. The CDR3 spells CASSKDCDTF. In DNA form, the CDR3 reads TGTGCCAGCAGCAAAGACTGTGACACCTTC.

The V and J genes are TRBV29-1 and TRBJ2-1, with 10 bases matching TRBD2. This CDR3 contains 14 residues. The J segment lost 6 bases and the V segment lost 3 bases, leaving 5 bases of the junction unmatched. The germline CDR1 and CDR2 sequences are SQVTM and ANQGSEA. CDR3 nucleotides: TGCAGCGTTGATCGGCCTAGCGGGGGCAATGAGCAGTTCTTC. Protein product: CSVDRPSGGNEQFF.